One sample yielded the 3 T cell receptor beta chains listed below, sequenced in a study of blood T cell repertoires in COVID-19. Clones were read by immunoSEQ multiplex PCR, and TCRdb kept only the in-frame ones, dropping some. Of approximately 150,000 clones in the sample, approximately 95% were seen once. Material for sequencing was peripheral blood. These receptors were taken from a woman aged 55-69 years with COVID-19, enrolled during active disease.

This chain uses TRBV19 with TRBJ1-2; no firm D call. The CDR3 loop spans 15 amino acids. V lost 3 bases and J lost 1, with 12 bases in between. CDR1 is LNHDA, CDR2 SQIVND, per germline (reference sequence). The CDR3 loop reads CASSMTESNNYGYTF. The CDR3 bases are TGTGCCAGTAGTATGACGGAGAGTAATAACTATGGCTACACCTTC.

In its sample, this clone was seen once. The chain links TRBV6-5 to TRBJ1-3; the D is unclear. From germline, CDR1 is MNHEY and CDR2 SVGAGI. V lost 5 bases, J lost 0 bases, and 11 bases lay in between. The CDR3 contains 15 residues. DNA of the CDR3: TGTGCCAGCAGTACGGGATACTACTCTGGAAACACCATATATTTT. As protein: CASSTGYYSGNTIYF.

This rearrangement joins TRBV3-1 (or the pseudogene TRBV3-2) to TRBJ1-2, with unresolved D. CDR1 is LGHDT, CDR2 YNNKEL, per germline (reference sequence). CDR3 length: 14 amino acids. With 1 base removed from V and 3 bases from J, the gap between germline ends came to 9 bases. The CDR3 reads CASSQVAGDYGYTF. The CDR3 nucleotides read TGTGCCAGCAGCCAAGTGGCGGGCGACTATGGCTACACCTTC.